The 25 T cell receptor beta chains reported below all come from one sample, sequenced in a study of T cells in Graves' hyperthyroidism and ophthalmopathy. From RNA transcripts, TCR beta CDR3 regions were amplified. The primer set for the first-round RT-PCR of the TCR CDR3 was HTBI. MiXCR, applied by TCRdb to the multiplex PCR reads, yields one record per CDR3 protein. The table shows some 560,000 distinct CDR3 sequences, with approximately 14% occurring only once. Sequencing was done on a sample of blood. These receptors were taken from a woman aged 30 to 39 with Graves' hyperthyroidism.

The chain recombines TRBV9 with TRBJ2-7, with TRBD2 identical over 13 bases. The end of the DNA aligns better with TRBJ2-1, so the J call may be wrong. The length of the CDR3 is 18 residues. The germline CDR1 and CDR2 sequences are SGDLS and YYNGEE. The CDR3: CASSVEWETSGRPYEQFF. The DNA for the CDR3 is TGTGCCAGCAGCGTAGAATGGGAGACTAGCGGGAGGCCGTACGAGCAGTTCTTC.

This clonotype was observed once. The chain couples TRBV27 to TRBJ2-1; the match to TRBD2 covers 7 bases. Germline CDR1 is MNHEY and CDR2 is SMNVEV (reference sequence). V shed 2 bases and J 3 bases; nucleotides not matched to a gene: 4. The CDR3 is 15 residues long. CDR3 region: CASSLERGLYNEQFF. The CDR3 bases are TGTGCCAGCAGTTTAGAGCGGGGACTCTACAATGAGCAGTTCTTC.

This clonotype was counted between two and nine times. The V gene is TRBV5-1, the J gene TRBJ2-1, with a tentative D call TRBD2 (6 bases). The CDR3 sequence is 15 residues long. The germline V gene has CDR1 SGHRS and CDR2 YFSETQ. With 0 bases removed from V and 3 bases from J, the gap between germline ends came to 10 bases. This CDR3 reads CASSLVREFYNEQFF. The CDR3 DNA reads as TGCGCCAGCAGCTTGGTACGGGAGTTCTACAATGAGCAGTTCTTC.

This clonotype was detected a few times. This chain joins TRBV10-1 and TRBJ2-1; 13 bases align to TRBD2. CDR3 length equals 16 residues. Germline V lookup: CDR1 WNHNN, CDR2 SYGVQD (reference sequence). V was pared by 4 bases and J by 7 bases, with 7 bases of the junction left unmatched. In DNA form, the CDR3 reads TGCGCCAGCAGTGTACTAGCGGGAGGGTGGCCTAATGAGCAGTTCTTC. Translated, it gives CASSVLAGGWPNEQFF.

This clonotype was observed at least ten times. This chain uses TRBV7-9 with TRBJ1-2; D is possibly TRBD1 (5 bases). The ends were cut back, 10 bases at V and 4 bases at J, with 13 bases in the middle. Germline lookup yields CDR1 SEHNR and CDR2 FQNEAQ (reference sequence). CDR3 length: 12 residues. The CDR3 DNA follows: TGTGCCACCACGAGACAGCTCTATGGCTACACCTTC. Its translation is CATTRQLYGYTF.

This clonotype was recorded at least ten times. V usage is TRBV27 and J usage is TRBJ2-3; tentatively, D is TRBD1 or TRBD2 (5 bases each). Trimming stripped 3 bases from V and 5 bases from J, with 12 bases between. This CDR3 has 14 amino acids. Looked up from germline, CDR1 is MNHEY and CDR2 is SMNVEV (reference sequence). CDR3 sequence reads: CASSFTGAEDTQYF. The DNA of the CDR3 is TGTGCCAGCAGTTTCACCGGGGCGGAAGATACGCAGTATTTT.

The V and J genes are TRBV19 and TRBJ2-1, with 9 bases fitting TRBD2. CDR3 length equals 16 residues. V gave up 3 bases and J gave up 8 bases; unmatched junction bases: 11. Germline V gene data show CDR1 as LNHDA and CDR2 as SQIVND (reference sequence). The CDR3 DNA reads as TGTGCCAGTAGTATTTTTGAGGTTAGCGGGAGTTATGAGCAGTTCTTC. Protein: CASSIFEVSGSYEQFF.

This clonotype was seen repeatedly, ten times or more. V is TRBV20-1 and J is TRBJ2-5; D is ambiguous. Germline CDR1 reads DFQATT; CDR2 reads SNEGSKA (reference sequence). The CDR3 consists of 12 residues. Trimming left V 4 bases short and J 2 bases short, with 8 bases between. The CDR3 spells CSANRGQETQYF. CDR3 nucleotides: TGCAGTGCTAATCGCGGACAAGAGACCCAGTACTTC.

In its sample, this clonotype was seen many times. The CDR3 sequence: CASSLVEREVNEQYF. CDR3 sequence (DNA): TGTGCCAGCAGCTTAGTCGAGCGGGAGGTCAACGAGCAGTACTTC. The J gene is TRBJ2-7, the V gene TRBV7-9, with TRBD2 matching over 9 bases. The CDR3 covers 15 residues. The germline CDR1 and CDR2 sequences are SEHNR and FQNEAQ (reference sequence). Trimming took 1 base from V and 5 from J; bases not matched to a gene: 6.

The V and J genes are TRBV19 and TRBJ2-3; tentatively, D is TRBD2 (5 bases). V was cut by 1 base and J by 3 bases, with 11 bases left in between. Germline-derived CDR1 and CDR2 are LNHDA and SQIVND (reference sequence). This CDR3 contains 15 residues. The CDR3, as DNA: TGTGCCAGTAGTATAGTTTTTGGCGGGACAGATACGCAGTATTTT. Translation: CASSIVFGGTDTQYF.

This clonotype was counted between two and nine times. The V call is TRBV7-9, the J call TRBJ2-7; 7 positions agree with TRBD1. Germline lookup yields CDR1 SEHNR and CDR2 FQNEAQ (reference sequence). The CDR3 spans 18 residues. J lost 2 bases, V lost 3 bases, and 16 bases had no gene match. The DNA for the CDR3 is TGTGCCAGCAGCTTTTTTGCTGCCGAGACAGGGCCCACCTACGAGCAGTACTTC. Its translation is CASSFFAAETGPTYEQYF. Together with reference TRBV7-9 and TRBJ2-7, the CDR3 gives the full variable domain: DTGVSQNPRHKITKRGQNVTFRCDPISEHNRLYWYRQTLGQGPEFLTYFQNEAQLEKSRLLSDRFSAERPKGSFSTLEIQRTEQGDSAMYLCASSFFAAETGPTYEQYFGPGTRLTVT.

This clonotype was found many times. CDR3 loop: CASSLVGGLAGLTGELFF. CDR3 in DNA: TGTGCCAGCAGCTTAGTTGGCGGACTAGCGGGACTTACCGGGGAGCTGTTTTTT. The rearrangement joins TRBV11-2 to TRBJ2-2; TRBD2 agrees at 12 bases. The CDR3 contains 18 residues. V lost 1 base and J lost 5; bases outside the gene matches: 8. In germline, CDR1 is SGHAT, CDR2 FQNNGV.

This clonotype has just a few counts. This chain uses TRBV7-3 with TRBJ2-2; 7 bases agree with TRBD2. The trim removed 0 bases at V and 8 bases at J, leaving 6 bases unmatched. The V gene's germline CDR1 is SGHTA and CDR2 FQGTGA. The CDR3 consists of 15 residues. In DNA form, the CDR3 reads TGTGCCAGCAGCTTAACGGCCGGACTAGGAGGGGAGCTGTTTTTT. It is translated as CASSLTAGLGGELFF.

There are a few counts of this clonotype. The V call is TRBV4-1, the J call TRBJ2-3, with 7 bases lining up with TRBD2. The V and J ends lost 4 bases and 1 base, in that order; junction bases with no gene match: 11. The CDR3 has 17 residues. Germline V gene lookup returns CDR1 MGHRA and CDR2 YSYEKL. This chain's CDR3 is CASSPGLTSYGTDTQYF. The CDR3 DNA follows: TGCGCCAGCAGCCCGGGACTAACAAGTTATGGCACAGATACGCAGTATTTT.

Ten or more counts support this clonotype. This sequence joins TRBV6-1 and TRBJ2-2, with D perhaps matching TRBD1 (5 bases). V lost 6 bases and J 11 bases, leaving 13 bases between the germline ends. CDR1 and CDR2 (germline): MNHNS, SASEGT. This CDR3 is built from 12 residues. The CDR3 sequence: CASRAGFGELFF. Here the CDR3 DNA reads TGTGCCAGCAGAGCAGGGTTCGGTGAGCTGTTTTTT.

This clonotype was seen many times. V is TRBV5-5 and J is TRBJ1-1; tentatively, D is TRBD1 (5 bases). This CDR3 spans 16 amino acids. Germline V gives CDR1 SGHKS, CDR2 YYEKEE (reference sequence). Between the trimmed V and J ends, which lost 2 bases and 0 bases, there was a span of 14 bases. The CDR3 bases are TGTGCCAGCAGCTTTAGTAGACAGCAAATGAACACTGAAGCTTTCTTT. This translates into CASSFSRQQMNTEAFF.

This clonotype was detected only a few times. This rearrangement joins TRBV6-1 to TRBJ1-2; D unresolved. V shed 7 bases and J shed 4 bases, with 16 bases lying between them. The CDR3 has 14 amino acids. In germline, CDR1 is MNHNS, CDR2 SASEGT. CDR3 region: CASIPSGVRYGYTF. CDR3 coding DNA: TGTGCCAGCATCCCCTCGGGCGTTCGCTATGGCTACACCTTC.

This clonotype occurred many times. The J gene is TRBJ2-5, the V gene TRBV4-1; 10 bases map to TRBD2. Germline CDR1 MGHRA, CDR2 YSYEKL. The J segment lost 4 bases and the V segment lost 6 bases, leaving 14 bases of the junction unmatched. This CDR3 is 17 amino acids long. The CDR3 sequence: CASRPRGLAGVLETQYF. Written as DNA, the CDR3 is TGCGCCAGCAGACCAAGAGGGCTAGCGGGAGTGTTAGAGACCCAGTACTTC.

The sample holds a few counts of this clonotype. The chain combines TRBV5-6 with TRBJ1-1; D is perhaps TRBD1 (5 bases). Germline V gives CDR1 SGHDT, CDR2 YYEEEE. V was pared by 2 bases and J by 5 bases, with 13 bases between. The CDR3 totals 14 residues. The CDR3 reads CASSLVSGWTEAFF. CDR3 nucleotides: TGTGCCAGCAGCTTAGTTTCAGGGTGGACTGAAGCTTTCTTT. The complete variable domain, with remaining parts taken from reference TRBV5-6 and TRBJ1-1, reads DAGVTQSPTHLIKTRGQQVTLRCSPKSGHDTVSWYQQALGQGPQFIFQYYEEEERQRGNFPDRFSGHQFPNYSSELNVNALLLGDSALYLCASSLVSGWTEAFFGQGTRLTVV.

This sequence joins TRBV5-4 and TRBJ1-1; TRBD1 agrees at 8 bases. Looked up from germline, CDR1 is SGHNT and CDR2 is YYREEE (reference sequence). The ends lost 6 bases at V and 6 bases at J; junction bases unmatched: 10. This CDR3 contains 14 residues. This CDR3 reads CASKRAGGKAEAFF. CDR3 bases: TGTGCCAGCAAACGGGCAGGGGGCAAGGCTGAAGCTTTCTTT. Full variable domain (remainder filled in from reference TRBV5-4 and TRBJ1-1): ETGVTQSPTHLIKTRGQQVTLRCSSQSGHNTVSWYQQALGQGPQFIFQYYREEENGRGNFPPRFSGLQFPNYSSELNVNALELDDSALYLCASKRAGGKAEAFFGQGTRLTVV.

This clonotype has ten or more counts. V is TRBV12-3 or TRBV12-4 and J is TRBJ2-1; D may be TRBD1 or TRBD2 (6 bases each). V lost 7 bases and J 0 bases, leaving 16 bases between the germline ends. The CDR3 is 16 residues long. The CDR3 DNA is TGTGCCAGCACCCGACCGGGGGCAAGCTCCTACAATGAGCAGTTCTTC. Protein: CASTRPGASSYNEQFF.

This clonotype was observed at least ten times. The chain is built from TRBV30 and TRBJ2-3, with 13 positions matching TRBD2. Unmatched junction bases numbered 6, after V lost 6 bases and J lost 0 bases. This CDR3 region has 16 residues. Germline loops: CDR1 GTSNPN, CDR2 SVGIG (reference sequence). CDR3 in amino acids: CACQLAGGDSTDTQYF. CDR3 in DNA: TGTGCCTGTCAACTAGCGGGAGGGGACAGCACAGATACGCAGTATTTT.

This clonotype was seen more than once but under ten times. Mismatch with germline at one junction end may stem from a read error. V and J are TRBV9 and TRBJ1-4; 7 bases are shared with TRBD1. The CDR3 runs 16 residues. Germline V gives CDR1 SGDLS, CDR2 YYNGEE. The CDR3: CVSSVDSQGTNEKLFF. CDR3 DNA sequence: TGTGTCAGCAGCGTAGACTCACAGGGGACTAATGAAAAACTGTTTTTT.

The V call is TRBV27, the J call TRBJ1-1; a weak D match, TRBD1 (6 bases). The germline gives CDR1 MNHEY, CDR2 SMNVEV (reference sequence). CDR3 length: 14 amino acids. With 5 bases removed from V and 1 base from J, the gap between germline ends came to 11 bases. CDR3 protein: CASSPLQGNTEAFF. The CDR3 DNA follows: TGTGCCAGCAGTCCCTTACAGGGGAACACTGAAGCTTTCTTT.

This clonotype was seen at least ten times. V is TRBV20-1 and J is TRBJ2-7; D may match TRBD1 or TRBD2 (5 bases each). Germline V CDR1 and CDR2: DFQATT, SNEGSKA (reference sequence). The V end lost 3 bases, the J end lost 6 bases, and 21 bases lay between the germline ends. This CDR3 has 15 amino acids. CDR3 DNA sequence: TGCAGTGCTAGGCTTATAGGAACCGGGGCGGGCGAGCAGTACTTC. It encodes CSARLIGTGAGEQYF.